Below are 6 T cell receptor beta chains sequenced from a single sample in a study of T cell repertoires in cytomegalovirus infection. TCRdb re-called the reads through MiXCR, storing one row per CDR3 protein. The table has approximately 320,000 distinct CDR3 sequences, 8% to 9.5% seen once; the top ten hold around 4%. Sequencing used PBMCs. The receptors shown here come from a human donor in good health (CMV status not recorded). Some clones in this sample may be carry-over from other donors' samples.

The CDR3 protein is CASSSGTVYTGELFF. In DNA, the CDR3 is TGTGCCAGCAGCTCCGGGACAGTATACACCGGGGAGCTGTTTTTT. The chain combines TRBV28 with TRBJ2-2; 7 bases are shared with TRBD1. There are 15 residues in the CDR3. V lost 6 bases and J lost 3; bases outside the gene matches: 7. From germline, CDR1 is MDHEN and CDR2 SYDVKM. The full variable domain, with the rest looked up from reference TRBV28 and TRBJ2-2, is DVKVTQSSRYLVKRTGEKVFLECVQDMDHENMFWYRQDPGLGLRLIYFSYDVKMKEKGDIPEGYSVSREKKERFSLILESASTNQTSMYLCASSSGTVYTGELFFGEGSRLTVL.

The chain employs TRBV7-4 and TRBJ2-3; 7 bases are a match to TRBD1. CDR1 is SGHVT and CDR2 is SQSDAQ in the germline V gene. There are 14 residues in the CDR3. The junction had 7 bases not matched to a gene; V was cut back by 5 bases and J by 5 bases. The DNA of the CDR3 is TGTGCCAGCAGCCCCGGGGACAGAGGAGATACGCAGTATTTT. Translating it yields CASSPGDRGDTQYF. Based on the CDR3 plus reference TRBV7-4 and TRBJ2-3, the full variable domain is GAGVSQSPRYKVAKRGRDVALRCDSISGHVTLYWYRQTLGQGSEVLTYSQSDAQRDKSGRPSGRFSAERPERSVSTLKIQRTEQGDSAVYLCASSPGDRGDTQYFGPGTRLTVL.

This clonotype was seen ten or more times. The chain has TRBV7-2 and TRBJ2-7, with D possibly TRBD1 on 5 matching bases. The CDR3 contains 12 residues. Trimming cost V 4 bases and J 7 bases, with 11 bases left between them. The germline gives CDR1 SGHTA, CDR2 FQGNSA. CDR3 sequence: CASSSVGVEQYF. CDR3 coding DNA: TGTGCCAGCAGCTCTGTAGGGGTTGAGCAGTACTTC.

In its sample, this clonotype was seen many times. The chain joins TRBV7-2 to TRBJ2-2; no reliable D call. Germline loops: CDR1 SGHTA, CDR2 FQGNSA. Trimming took 4 bases from V and 6 from J, leaving 9 bases between them. The CDR3 contains 13 residues. This CDR3 is CASSSDAAGELFF. CDR3 DNA: TGTGCCAGCAGCTCCGATGCTGCCGGGGAGCTGTTTTTT.

This clonotype has ten or more counts. CDR3 sequence reads: CASSTGGVNEQFF. The CDR3 DNA reads as TGTGCCAGCTCGACGGGAGGGGTCAATGAGCAGTTCTTC. J is TRBJ2-1 and V is TRBV11-3, with 8 bases that match TRBD2. CDR1 and CDR2 (germline): SGHNT, YENEEA. With V trimmed by 8 bases and J by 6 bases, 6 bases remained unmatched. The CDR3 spans 13 residues.

In this sample, this clonotype turned up a few times. The chain employs TRBV7-8 and TRBJ1-1; D is unresolved. The V end was cut by 9 bases, the J end by 5 bases, with 16 bases between. From germline, CDR1 is SGHVS and CDR2 FQNEAQ. The CDR3 totals 13 residues. The CDR3, as DNA: TGTGCCAGTACCTCTCCGAGGCTGACTGAAGCTTTCTTT. Amino acid sequence: CASTSPRLTEAFF.